The 32 T cell receptor beta chains given below trace back to one sample, sequenced in a study of T cell clonotyping in hematopoietic cell transplantation (dated by TCRdb to the early 2020s). Explained via the paper, the time point label denotes: 30 days after allo-HCT. Libraries came from the immunoSEQ multiplex PCR assay. What TCRdb holds here is the immuneACCESS table cut down to in-frame rearrangements. Part of the clones is not present; checked against another copy, under half of the missing clones reflect an unresolved V gene, and the others are unexplained. The sample has 6,500 to 9,500 clones on record, about 94% of them singletons. The ten top clones hold 1.3% of the sample. Sequences were derived from peripheral blood mononuclear cells, sampled 30 days after allogeneic stem cell transplant. The receptors derive from a male patient aged 60 to 75 who had an allogeneic stem cell transplant from an unrelated donor, so T cells may come from the graft donor. Some clones in this sample may be carry-over from other donors' samples.

V and J are TRBV15 and TRBJ1-4, with D hard to call. The CDR3 has 15 amino acids. Trimming removed 0 bases at V and 4 bases at J, with 9 bases between. The germline V gene has CDR1 LNHNV and CDR2 YYDKDF (reference sequence). CDR3 sequence (DNA): TGTGCCACCAGCAGAGATTTTGGGAGTAATGAAAAACTGTTTTTT. As protein: CATSRDFGSNEKLFF.

The V and J genes are TRBV7-3 and TRBJ2-7; 9 nucleotides line up with TRBD1. The CDR3 contains 14 residues. Germline CDR1 SGHTA, CDR2 FQGTGA. J was trimmed by 3 bases and V by 5 bases; bases with no gene match: 5. CDR3: CASSLQTGGYEQYF. The DNA for the CDR3 is TGTGCCAGCAGCCTCCAGACAGGGGGCTACGAGCAGTACTTC.

This chain joins TRBV5-8 and TRBJ1-5; 10 positions agree with TRBD1. This CDR3 is 20 amino acids long. In germline, CDR1 is SGHTS, CDR2 YDEGEE. V lost 2 bases, J lost 1 base, and 15 bases stayed unmatched. CDR3 region: CASSFYPGTGEGLSNQPQHF. CDR3 coding DNA: TGTGCCAGCAGCTTCTATCCTGGGACAGGGGAGGGATTGAGCAATCAGCCCCAGCATTTT.

The chain combines TRBV29-1 with TRBJ2-7; weak D call: TRBD2 (5 bases). Germline V gives CDR1 SQVTM, CDR2 ANQGSEA. The CDR3 is made up of 13 amino acids. Trimming removed 7 bases at V and 4 bases at J, with 17 bases between. The CDR3 region is CSATPGFGYEQYF. The CDR3 DNA sequence: TGCAGCGCCACTCCGGGATTTGGATACGAGCAGTACTTC.

J is TRBJ2-6 and V is TRBV7-2, with 7 bases matching TRBD2. CDR1 and CDR2 from the germline V gene are SGHTA and FQGNSA. The CDR3 runs to 15 residues. The V and J ends lost 7 bases and 10 bases, in that order; junction bases with no gene match: 13. CDR3 sequence: CASNPRAGVLNVLTF. The CDR3 coding sequence is TGTGCCAGCAACCCTCGGGCGGGAGTATTAAACGTCCTGACTTTC. The variable domain in full, completed from reference TRBV7-2 and TRBJ2-6, reads GAGVSQSPSNKVTEKGKDVELRCDPISGHTALYWYRQSLGQGLEFLIYFQGNSAPDKSGLPSDRFSAERTGGSVSTLTIQRTQQEDSAVYLCASNPRAGVLNVLTFGAGSRLTVL.

This clone was seen once. This chain connects TRBV5-4 to TRBJ1-1; weak D call: TRBD1 (6 bases). Germline V gives CDR1 SGHNT, CDR2 YYREEE (reference sequence). This CDR3 is built from 15 residues. With 0 bases removed from V and 2 bases from J, the gap between germline ends came to 11 bases. The chain's CDR3 is CASSLGGRRNTEAFF. The CDR3 DNA follows: TGTGCCAGCAGCTTGGGGGGGCGCCGAAACACTGAAGCTTTCTTT.

V and J are TRBV2 and TRBJ2-7, with TRBD1 matching 9 bases. Germline assignment: CDR1 SNHLY and CDR2 FYNNEI. Trimming took 5 bases from V and 6 from J; bases not matched to a gene: 8. The CDR3 has 14 amino acids. The CDR3 protein is CASSWRTGAGEQYF. In DNA, the CDR3 is TGTGCCAGCAGTTGGAGGACAGGGGCAGGCGAGCAGTACTTC.

The V call is TRBV7-6, the J call TRBJ1-1, with TRBD1 matching over 10 bases. Germline lookup yields CDR1 SGHVS and CDR2 FNYEAQ. The CDR3 has 14 amino acids. V shed 6 bases and J 3 bases; nucleotides not matched to a gene: 4. The CDR3 is CASRRQGAHTEAFF. DNA of the CDR3: TGTGCCAGCAGACGACAGGGGGCTCACACTGAAGCTTTCTTT.

The gene calls are TRBV7-6 and TRBJ2-7; D uncertain. Germline V gives CDR1 SGHVS, CDR2 FNYEAQ. The CDR3 runs to 12 residues. Trimming shortened V by 1 base and J by 2 bases, and 3 bases separated the two germline ends. CDR3 protein: CASSLVAYEQYF. The CDR3 DNA reads TGTGCCAGCAGCTTAGTGGCCTACGAGCAGTACTTC.

The CDR3 is CASSLAGTAINQPQHF. CDR3 in DNA: TGTGCCAGCAGCTTAGCGGGGACAGCGATCAATCAGCCCCAGCATTTT. J is TRBJ1-5 and V is TRBV7-2, with TRBD1 identical over 7 bases. Germline lookup yields CDR1 SGHTA and CDR2 FQGNSA. The CDR3 is 16 residues long. Trimming at V came to 0 bases and at J to 3 bases, leaving 5 bases not matched to a gene.

The chain couples TRBV2 to TRBJ2-1; TRBD2 agrees at 11 bases. This CDR3 comprises 15 residues. In germline, CDR1 is SNHLY, CDR2 FYNNEI. Losses at the gene ends were 6 bases for V and 3 bases for J; bases not matched to a gene: 4. The CDR3 sequence is CASRLAGANYNEQFF. DNA for the CDR3: TGTGCCAGCAGACTAGCGGGAGCCAACTACAATGAGCAGTTCTTC.

The chain uses TRBV18 and TRBJ2-7, with a weak D call TRBD2 (5 bases). Germline V gene sequence: CDR1 KGHSH, CDR2 LQKENI. The CDR3 spans 15 residues. With 6 bases removed from V and 1 base from J, the gap between germline ends came to 16 bases. The CDR3 DNA sequence: TGTGCCAGCTCCCCTACCGAAGGGAGATCCTACGAGCAGTACTTC. It specifies CASSPTEGRSYEQYF.

This rearrangement joins TRBV5-1 to TRBJ1-4, with D unclear. The CDR3 covers 14 residues. V shed 0 bases and J shed 4 bases, with 7 bases lying between them. The germline V gene encodes CDR1 SGHRS and CDR2 YFSETQ. The CDR3 reads CASSLAGYNEKLFF. Here the CDR3 DNA reads TGCGCCAGCAGCTTGGCCGGGTATAATGAAAAACTGTTTTTT.

This chain uses TRBV28 with TRBJ1-5, with D perhaps matching TRBD1 (5 bases). This CDR3 is 15 amino acids long. Looked up from germline, CDR1 is MDHEN and CDR2 is SYDVKM. Trimming cost V 3 bases and J 0 bases, with 9 bases left between them. The CDR3 DNA reads TGTGCCAGCAGTTTGACAGATATTAGCAATCAGCCCCAGCATTTT. This codes for CASSLTDISNQPQHF.

The V and J genes are TRBV27 and TRBJ2-6; unclear D gene. This CDR3 has 20 amino acids. V lost 0 bases, J lost 2 bases, and 20 bases lay in between. Germline lookup yields CDR1 MNHEY and CDR2 SMNVEV (reference sequence). CDR3 residues: CASSLSFFTKSYPGANVLTF. In nucleotides, the CDR3 is TGTGCCAGCAGTTTATCGTTCTTTACGAAGAGTTATCCTGGGGCCAACGTCCTGACTTTC.

This sequence joins TRBV2 and TRBJ2-7, with 9 bases fitting TRBD2. There are 15 residues in the CDR3. CDR1 and CDR2 from the germline V gene are SNHLY and FYNNEI. Trimming removed 2 bases from V and 6 bases from J; junction bases left unmatched: 8. The DNA for the CDR3 is TGTGCCAGCAGTGAACTTCTAGCGGGATCCGCCGAGCAGTACTTC. It is translated as CASSELLAGSAEQYF.

The chain couples TRBV7-9 to TRBJ2-7; no definite D call. The V gene lost 6 bases and the J gene lost 4 bases, with 16 bases spanning the gap. The CDR3 extends over 14 amino acids. Germline CDR1 reads SEHNR; CDR2 reads FQNEAQ (reference sequence). The CDR3 protein is CASSFLDSLYEQYF. CDR3 nucleotides: TGTGCCAGCAGTTTCCTCGATAGTTTATACGAGCAGTACTTC.

The rearrangement joins TRBV5-1 to TRBJ2-2, with 9 positions matching TRBD2. This CDR3 is 15 amino acids long. Germline-derived CDR1 and CDR2 are SGHRS and YFSETQ. Trimming at V came to 2 bases and at J to 6 bases, leaving 5 bases not matched to a gene. The DNA of the CDR3 is TGCGCCAGCAGCTTTAGCGGGGGCCCGGCCGGGGAGCTGTTTTTT. Translated, it gives CASSFSGGPAGELFF.

This clone was observed a single time. This chain uses TRBV27 with TRBJ2-5; tentatively, D is TRBD2 (5 bases). The CDR3 sequence is 12 residues long. Trimming removed 6 bases from V and 4 bases from J, with 9 bases in between. Germline values: CDR1 MNHEY, CDR2 SMNVEV (reference sequence). CDR3 residues: CASRTRGETQYF. The CDR3 DNA is TGTGCCAGCAGAACCCGGGGAGAGACCCAGTACTTC.

This chain uses TRBV4-1 with TRBJ1-1, with D uncertain. Trimming left V 4 bases short and J 0 bases short, with 9 bases between. The CDR3 has 14 residues. CDR1 and CDR2 from the germline V gene are MGHRA and YSYEKL. Here the CDR3 DNA reads TGCGCCAGCAGCCTACTCGCAATGAACACTGAAGCTTTCTTT. Translation gives CASSLLAMNTEAFF.

The rearrangement joins TRBV7-2 to TRBJ2-7; D is unresolved. V gave up 1 base and J gave up 4 bases, with 8 bases separating them. This CDR3 comprises 13 residues. Per the germline V gene, CDR1 is SGHTA and CDR2 is FQGNSA. This CDR3 reads CASSLVNRYEQYF. The CDR3 nucleotides read TGTGCCAGCAGCTTAGTCAACAGATACGAGCAGTACTTC.

This chain uses TRBV28 with TRBJ2-7; 10 bases agree with TRBD2. The CDR3 totals 14 residues. Germline V gene lookup returns CDR1 MDHEN and CDR2 SYDVKM. V trimming: 3 bases; J trimming: 9 bases; junction bases outside the gene matches: 8. CDR3: CASSLTSGWDGQYF. Written as DNA, the CDR3 is TGTGCCAGCAGTTTGACTAGCGGGTGGGATGGGCAGTACTTC.

A single count supports this clone. This chain uses TRBV6-5 with TRBJ2-3; 9 bases agree with TRBD2. Trimming removed 2 bases from V and 4 bases from J; junction bases left unmatched: 4. This CDR3 is built from 15 residues. Per germline, CDR1 MNHEY and CDR2 SVGAGI. Here the CDR3 reads CASSYGTSKADTQYF. The CDR3 DNA reads as TGTGCCAGCAGTTACGGGACTAGCAAGGCAGATACGCAGTATTTT.

The chain employs TRBV5-5 and TRBJ1-1; D call uncertain. V was clipped by 4 bases and J by 11 bases, with 18 bases between them. Germline V CDR1 and CDR2: SGHKS, YYEKEE (reference sequence). The CDR3 runs 13 residues. The CDR3 sequence: CASSRIPSQVAFF. In DNA form, the CDR3 reads TGTGCCAGCAGCCGTATTCCCAGCCAAGTGGCTTTCTTT.

A single count supports this clone. The chain joins TRBV28 to TRBJ1-1; 8 bases agree with TRBD1. The V gene's germline CDR1 is MDHEN and CDR2 SYDVKM. Unmatched junction bases numbered 7, after V lost 5 bases and J lost 11 bases. The length of the CDR3 is 12 residues. The CDR3 bases are TGTGCCAGCAGTCCCTGGACAGGGAGTGCTTTCTTT. Protein product: CASSPWTGSAFF. Full variable domain (rest looked up from reference TRBV28 and TRBJ1-1): DVKVTQSSRYLVKRTGEKVFLECVQDMDHENMFWYRQDPGLGLRLIYFSYDVKMKEKGDIPEGYSVSREKKERFSLILESASTNQTSMYLCASSPWTGSAFFGQGTRLTVV.

The CDR3 is CASSEGQGAYNEQFF. Here the CDR3 DNA reads TGTGCCAGCAGTGAAGGACAGGGGGCCTACAATGAGCAGTTCTTC. V gene TRBV2 combines with J gene TRBJ2-1; the match to TRBD1 covers 9 bases. The CDR3 loop spans 15 amino acids. Germline lookup yields CDR1 SNHLY and CDR2 FYNNEI. V lost 1 base to trimming and J lost 2 bases; unmatched junction nucleotides: 0.

This chain joins TRBV5-1 and TRBJ1-3; D might be TRBD1 (6 bases). The V end was cut by 0 bases, the J end by 0 bases, with 10 bases between. Germline CDR1 SGHRS, CDR2 YFSETQ. The CDR3 sequence is 16 residues long. In DNA form, the CDR3 reads TGCGCCAGCAGCTTGGTAGGACAGCACTCTGGAAACACCATATATTTT. Translated: CASSLVGQHSGNTIYF.

This chain uses TRBV28 with TRBJ2-7; D may correspond to TRBD1 or TRBD2 (5 bases each). Trimming removed 10 bases from V and 3 bases from J, with 13 bases in between. The germline gives CDR1 MDHEN, CDR2 SYDVKM. This CDR3 region has 12 residues. The chain's CDR3 is CATWDGDYEQYF. The CDR3 region has the DNA TGTGCCACGTGGGACGGCGACTACGAGCAGTACTTC.

The chain is built from TRBV14 and TRBJ2-7; tentative D call: TRBD1 (6 bases). V lost 0 bases to trimming and J lost 2 bases, with 14 bases between them. Germline CDR1 and CDR2: SGHDN and FVKESK. This CDR3 region has 16 residues. CDR3 residues: CASSQDRGTGPYEQYF. The DNA of the CDR3 is TGTGCCAGCAGCCAAGATAGGGGAACAGGGCCCTACGAGCAGTACTTC.

The gene calls are TRBV20-1 and TRBJ2-3, with a possible D match to TRBD2 (5 bases). Germline V gene sequence: CDR1 DFQATT, CDR2 SNEGSKA (reference sequence). Trimming pared 5 bases from V and 5 bases from J, leaving 8 bases between. CDR3 length: 11 residues. The CDR3 region has the DNA TGCAGTGCTGAACGGGGAGATACGCAGTATTTT. Protein sequence: CSAERGDTQYF.

The chain couples TRBV5-4 to TRBJ2-7; 11 nucleotides align to TRBD2. V shed 2 bases, J shed 4 bases, and the junction held 5 bases outside the gene matches. This CDR3 is 15 amino acids long. Per germline, CDR1 SGHNT and CDR2 YYREEE (reference sequence). In DNA, the CDR3 is TGTGCCAGCAGCTTTGAACTAGCGGGAGCATACGAGCAGTACTTC. It codes for CASSFELAGAYEQYF. The full variable domain, in which reference TRBV5-4 and TRBJ2-7 provide the parts outside the CDR3, is ETGVTQSPTHLIKTRGQQVTLRCSSQSGHNTVSWYQQALGQGPQFIFQYYREEENGRGNFPPRFSGLQFPNYSSELNVNALELDDSALYLCASSFELAGAYEQYFGPGTRLTVT.

The chain links TRBV19 to TRBJ2-1; possible D gene TRBD1, 6 bases. The CDR3 is made up of 16 amino acids. Germline CDR1 reads LNHDA; CDR2 reads SQIVND (reference sequence). Trimming shortened V by 1 base and J by 5 bases, and 15 bases separated the two germline ends. CDR3 sequence reads: CASSIATGYSHNEQFF. DNA of the CDR3: TGTGCCAGTAGTATAGCAACAGGGTATAGCCACAATGAGCAGTTCTTC. Full variable domain (outside the CDR3, taken from reference TRBV19 and TRBJ2-1): DGGITQSPKYLFRKEGQNVTLSCEQNLNHDAMYWYRQDPGQGLRLIYYSQIVNDFQKGDIAEGYSVSREKKESFPLTVTSAQKNPTAFYLCASSIATGYSHNEQFFGPGTRLTVL.